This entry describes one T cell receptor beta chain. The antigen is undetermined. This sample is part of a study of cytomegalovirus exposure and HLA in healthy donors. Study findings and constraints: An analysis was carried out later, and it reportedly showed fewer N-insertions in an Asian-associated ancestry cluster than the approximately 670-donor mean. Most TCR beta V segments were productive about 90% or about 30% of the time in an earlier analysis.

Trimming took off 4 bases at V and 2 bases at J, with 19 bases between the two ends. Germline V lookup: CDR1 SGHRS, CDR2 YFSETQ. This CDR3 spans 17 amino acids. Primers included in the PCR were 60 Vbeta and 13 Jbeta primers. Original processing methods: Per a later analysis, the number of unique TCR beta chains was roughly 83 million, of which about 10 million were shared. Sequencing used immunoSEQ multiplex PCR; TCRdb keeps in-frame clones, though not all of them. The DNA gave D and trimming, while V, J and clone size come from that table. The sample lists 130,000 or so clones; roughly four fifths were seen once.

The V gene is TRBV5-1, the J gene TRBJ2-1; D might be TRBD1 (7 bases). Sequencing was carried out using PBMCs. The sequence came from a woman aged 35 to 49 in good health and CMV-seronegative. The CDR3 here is CASSGGTASFTYNEQFF. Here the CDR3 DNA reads TGCGCCAGCAGCGGAGGGACAGCCTCCTTTACCTACAATGAGCAGTTCTTC.